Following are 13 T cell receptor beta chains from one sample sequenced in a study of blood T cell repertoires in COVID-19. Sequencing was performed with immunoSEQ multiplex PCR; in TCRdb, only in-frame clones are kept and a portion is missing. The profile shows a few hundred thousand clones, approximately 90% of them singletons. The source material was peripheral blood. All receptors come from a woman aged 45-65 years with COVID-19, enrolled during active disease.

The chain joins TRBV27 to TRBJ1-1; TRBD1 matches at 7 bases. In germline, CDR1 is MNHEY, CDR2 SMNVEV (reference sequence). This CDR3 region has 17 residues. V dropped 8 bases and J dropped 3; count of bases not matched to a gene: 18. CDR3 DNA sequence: TGTGCCAGCTGGAGAACGGGACAGACCCGTATGGACACTGAAGCTTTCTTT. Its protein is CASWRTGQTRMDTEAFF.

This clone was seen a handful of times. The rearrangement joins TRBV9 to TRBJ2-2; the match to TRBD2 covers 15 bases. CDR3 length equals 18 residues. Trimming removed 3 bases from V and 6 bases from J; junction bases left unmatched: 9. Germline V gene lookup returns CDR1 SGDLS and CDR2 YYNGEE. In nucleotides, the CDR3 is TGTGCCAGCAGCGAAACAGGGACTAGCGGGAGGTCGGCCGGGGAGCTGTTTTTT. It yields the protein CASSETGTSGRSAGELFF. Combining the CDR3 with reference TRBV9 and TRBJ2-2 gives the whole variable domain DSGVTQTPKHLITATGQRVTLRCSPRSGDLSVYWYQQSLDQGLQFLIQYYNGEERAKGNILERFSAQQFPDLHSELNLSSLELGDSALYFCASSETGTSGRSAGELFFGEGSRLTVL.

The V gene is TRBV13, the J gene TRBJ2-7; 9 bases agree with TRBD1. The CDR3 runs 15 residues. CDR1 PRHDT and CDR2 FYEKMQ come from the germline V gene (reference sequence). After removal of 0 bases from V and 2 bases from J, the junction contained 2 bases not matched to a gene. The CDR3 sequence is CASSLGDRGTYEQYF. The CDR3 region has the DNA TGTGCCAGCAGCTTAGGGGACAGGGGAACCTACGAGCAGTACTTC. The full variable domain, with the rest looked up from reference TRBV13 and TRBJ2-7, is AAGVIQSPRHLIKEKRETATLKCYPIPRHDTVYWYQQGPGQDPQFLISFYEKMQSDKGSIPDRFSAQQFSDYHSELNMSSLELGDSALYFCASSLGDRGTYEQYFGPGTRLTVT.

The CDR3 loop is CASSLSQGGSEKLFF. The CDR3 nucleotides read TGTGCCAGCAGCTTATCACAGGGGGGTTCTGAAAAACTGTTTTTT. V gene TRBV7-2 combines with J gene TRBJ1-4, with TRBD1 matching 8 bases. The CDR3 loop spans 15 amino acids. The germline V gene has CDR1 SGHTA and CDR2 FQGNSA. V dropped 2 bases and J dropped 7; count of bases not matched to a gene: 6.

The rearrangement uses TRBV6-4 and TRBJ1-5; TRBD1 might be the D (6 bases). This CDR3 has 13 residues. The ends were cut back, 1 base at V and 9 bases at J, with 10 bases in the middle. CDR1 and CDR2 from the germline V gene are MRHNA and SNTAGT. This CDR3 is CASSDLQGSPQHF. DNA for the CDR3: TGTGCCAGCAGTGACTTACAGGGTTCGCCCCAGCATTTT.

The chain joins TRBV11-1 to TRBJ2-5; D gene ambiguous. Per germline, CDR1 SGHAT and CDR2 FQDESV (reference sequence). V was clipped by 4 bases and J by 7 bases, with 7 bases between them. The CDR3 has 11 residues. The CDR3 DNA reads TGTGCCAGCAGCTCCTCGGGGACCCAGTACTTC. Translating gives CASSSSGTQYF. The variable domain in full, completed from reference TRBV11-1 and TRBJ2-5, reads EAEVAQSPRYKITEKSQAVAFWCDPISGHATLYWYRQILGQGPELLVQFQDESVVDDSQLPKDRFSAERLKGVDSTLKIQPAELGDSAMYLCASSSSGTQYFGPGTRLLVL.

The CDR3 nucleotides are TGTGCCAGCAGCTCCCTCGGGACTAGAGTTTTTAATGAGCAGTTCTTC. This codes for CASSSLGTRVFNEQFF. This chain connects TRBV5-8 to TRBJ2-1; 8 bases agree with TRBD2. With 3 bases clipped from V and 7 bases from J, the junction kept 12 bases outside the gene matches. Germline V CDR1 and CDR2: SGHTS, YDEGEE. The CDR3 totals 16 residues.

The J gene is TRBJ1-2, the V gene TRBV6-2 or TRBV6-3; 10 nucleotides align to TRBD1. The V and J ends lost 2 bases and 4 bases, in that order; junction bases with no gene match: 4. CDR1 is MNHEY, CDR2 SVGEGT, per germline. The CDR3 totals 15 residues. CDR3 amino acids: CASSYGDRGSYGYTF. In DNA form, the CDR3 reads TGTGCCAGCAGTTACGGGGACAGGGGAAGCTATGGCTACACCTTC.

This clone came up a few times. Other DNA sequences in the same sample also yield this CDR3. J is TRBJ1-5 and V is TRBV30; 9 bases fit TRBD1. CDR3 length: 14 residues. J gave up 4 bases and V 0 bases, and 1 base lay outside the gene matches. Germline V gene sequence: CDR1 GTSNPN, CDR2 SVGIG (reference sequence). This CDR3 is CAWSVGQGNQPQHF. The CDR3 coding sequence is TGTGCCTGGAGTGTCGGACAGGGGAATCAGCCCCAGCATTTT.

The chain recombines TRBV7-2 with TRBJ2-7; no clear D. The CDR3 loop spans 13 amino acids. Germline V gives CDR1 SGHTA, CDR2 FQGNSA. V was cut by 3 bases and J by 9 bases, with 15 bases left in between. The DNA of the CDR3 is TGTGCCAGCAGCTTCCCCCCTACTACGGGGCAGTACTTC. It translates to CASSFPPTTGQYF.

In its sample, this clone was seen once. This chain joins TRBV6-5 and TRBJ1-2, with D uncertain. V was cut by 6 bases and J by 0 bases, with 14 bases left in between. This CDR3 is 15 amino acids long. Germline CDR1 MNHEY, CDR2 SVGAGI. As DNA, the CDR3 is TGTGCCAGCAGACCTTCGGCAGGCGCTAACTATGGCTACACCTTC. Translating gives CASRPSAGANYGYTF.

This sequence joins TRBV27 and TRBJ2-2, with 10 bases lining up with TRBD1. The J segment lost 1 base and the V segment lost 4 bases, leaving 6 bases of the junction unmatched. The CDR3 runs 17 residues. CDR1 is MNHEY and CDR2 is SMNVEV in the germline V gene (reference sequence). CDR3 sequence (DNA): TGTGCCAGCAGTTGGGGGGGACAGGGGCAGAACACCGGGGAGCTGTTTTTT. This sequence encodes CASSWGGQGQNTGELFF.

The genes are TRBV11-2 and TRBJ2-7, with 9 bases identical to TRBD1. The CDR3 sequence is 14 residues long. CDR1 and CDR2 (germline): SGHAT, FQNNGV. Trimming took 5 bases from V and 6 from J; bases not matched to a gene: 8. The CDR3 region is CASSLRDRASEQYF. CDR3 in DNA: TGTGCCAGCAGCCTCCGGGACAGGGCGTCCGAGCAGTACTTC.